Below are 7 T cell receptor beta chains sequenced from a single sample in a study of cytomegalovirus exposure and HLA in healthy donors. In the PCR, 60 Vbeta and 13 Jbeta primers were used. Here immunoSEQ multiplex PCR was the method, and the copy in TCRdb shows in-frame clones only, minus some. The table lists approximately 140,000 clones, around 65% of them singletons, with about 1.8% in the top ten. Sequenced input: PBMCs. All receptors come from a male donor in good health and CMV-seronegative.

This clone was recorded only once. The chain recombines TRBV7-8 with TRBJ2-7, with 7 bases fitting TRBD1. The J segment lost 3 bases and the V segment lost 3 bases, leaving 2 bases of the junction unmatched. This CDR3 comprises 13 residues. Germline V CDR1 and CDR2: SGHVS, FQNEAQ. CDR3 nucleotide sequence: TGTGCCAGCAGCTTGACAGGGCTCTACGAGCAGTACTTC. This translates into CASSLTGLYEQYF. Based on the CDR3 plus reference TRBV7-8 and TRBJ2-7, the full variable domain is GAGVSQSPRYKVAKRGQDVALRCDPISGHVSLFWYQQALGQGPEFLTYFQNEAQLDKSGLPSDRFFAERPEGSVSTLKIQRTQQEDSAVYLCASSLTGLYEQYFGPGTRLTVT.

The rearrangement joins TRBV5-1 to TRBJ1-2; TRBD1 is a possible D gene (5 bases). CDR3 length: 13 residues. Germline V lookup: CDR1 SGHRS, CDR2 YFSETQ. V was pared by 5 bases and J by 6 bases, with 14 bases between. CDR3 DNA: TGCGCCAGCAGACTATTCGGGGGGGATGGCTACACCTTC. It translates to CASRLFGGDGYTF.

The DNA of the CDR3 is TGCGCCAGCAGCTTGCAGGACGGGGGGGCCAATGAGCAGTTCTTC. Its protein is CASSLQDGGANEQFF. The V gene is TRBV5-1, the J gene TRBJ2-1, with 8 bases matching TRBD2. V shed 1 base, J shed 6 bases, and the junction held 6 bases outside the gene matches. The CDR3 is 15 amino acids. CDR1 and CDR2 from the germline V gene are SGHRS and YFSETQ.

The chain employs TRBV2 and TRBJ2-5; 12 bases match TRBD2. This CDR3 has 13 residues. With 7 bases clipped from V and 13 bases from J, the junction kept 10 bases outside the gene matches. The V gene's germline CDR1 is SNHLY and CDR2 FYNNEI. This CDR3 is CASNLLAGGFGYF. In DNA, the CDR3 is TGTGCCAGCAACCTACTAGCGGGGGGCTTCGGGTACTTC.

V and J are TRBV5-1 and TRBJ2-2; possible D gene TRBD2, 5 bases. Germline assignment: CDR1 SGHRS and CDR2 YFSETQ. The CDR3 is made up of 15 amino acids. Trimming shortened V by 4 bases and J by 4 bases, and 14 bases separated the two germline ends. The CDR3 sequence: CASSPTTSITGELFF. CDR3 bases: TGCGCCAGCAGCCCTACAACTAGTATCACCGGGGAGCTGTTTTTT.

The chain carries TRBV2 and TRBJ2-5; TRBD2 might be the D (6 bases). Germline CDR1 is SNHLY and CDR2 is FYNNEI. Trimming removed 1 base at V and 0 bases at J, with 18 bases between. This CDR3 spans 18 amino acids. CDR3 sequence reads: CASSEGGGAGEYQETQYF. The CDR3 nucleotides read TGTGCCAGCAGTGAAGGAGGAGGGGCGGGCGAGTACCAAGAGACCCAGTACTTC.

As concerns this clone: Germline is not matched at one junction end, which may reflect a read error. This rearrangement joins TRBV5-1 to TRBJ2-2, with 8 positions matching TRBD2. From germline, CDR1 is SGHRS and CDR2 YFSETQ. The CDR3 is 16 residues long. The CDR3 region has the DNA TGCGCCCGCAGATCGACCGGGACTAGATTAGGCGGGGAGCTGTTTTTT. As protein: CARRSTGTRLGGELFF.